The present TCR beta chain was sequenced within a study of beta chain features in type 1 diabetes. Study information: Across the samples, some 98,000,000 sorted cells were examined in total.

As every portion of the isolated RNA was reverse transcribed, the sequencing read expressed TCRB transcripts. Sequenced by immunoSEQ multiplex PCR; TCRdb stores in-frame clones only, minus some. The data hold roughly 140,000 clones, with 8.1% observed a single time. CDR1 SGHTA and CDR2 FQGNSA come from the germline V gene. Trimming shortened V by 2 bases and J by 3 bases, and 11 bases separated the two germline ends. The CDR3 totals 14 residues. The source is a man aged 18 to 35 in good health. The V gene is TRBV7-2, the J gene TRBJ2-7; no clear D. The sample was central memory CD4+ T cells from blood. CDR3 bases: TGTGCCAGCAGCTTAAGAGTCCTTAACTACGAGCAGTACTTC. Protein sequence: CASSLRVLNYEQYF.